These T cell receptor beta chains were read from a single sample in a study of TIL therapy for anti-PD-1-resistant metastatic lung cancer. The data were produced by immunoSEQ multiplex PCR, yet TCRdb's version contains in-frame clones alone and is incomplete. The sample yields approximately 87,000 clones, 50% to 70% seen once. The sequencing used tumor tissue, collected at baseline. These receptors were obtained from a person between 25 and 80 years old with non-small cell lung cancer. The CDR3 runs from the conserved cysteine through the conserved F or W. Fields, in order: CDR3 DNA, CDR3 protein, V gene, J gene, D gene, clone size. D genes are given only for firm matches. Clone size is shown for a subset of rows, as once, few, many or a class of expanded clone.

CDR3nt: TGTGCCAGCAGTGACACACAACGACAGGGAGGCGTTAGTCAGCCCCAGCATTTT
CDR3aa: CASSDTQRQGGVSQPQHF
v_gene: TRBV6-1
j_gene: TRBJ1-5
d_gene: TRBD1
abundance: few

CDR3nt: TGCGCCAGCAGCTTCCCGGACAGCTCCCAGTACTTC
CDR3aa: CASSFPDSSQYF
v_gene: TRBV5-1
j_gene: TRBJ2-5
d_gene: NA
abundance: NA

CDR3nt: TGTGCCAGTAGTGTGACTAGTCGGGCCGGGGAGCTGTTTTTT
CDR3aa: CASSVTSRAGELFF
v_gene: TRBV19
j_gene: TRBJ2-2
d_gene: NA
abundance: NA

CDR3nt: TGTGCCAGCAGTCCCGGGACTAGCGGGAGGGCCCGCCAAGAGACCCAGTACTTC
CDR3aa: CASSPGTSGRARQETQYF
v_gene: TRBV9
j_gene: TRBJ2-5
d_gene: TRBD2
abundance: NA

CDR3nt: TGCGCCAGCAGCTCTGGGACCGGAAACACTGAAGCTTTCTTT
CDR3aa: CASSSGTGNTEAFF
v_gene: TRBV5-1
j_gene: TRBJ1-1
d_gene: NA
abundance: NA

CDR3nt: TGTGCCAGCAGCTTAAGAGGGACAGGGGGGAACACTGAAGCTTTCTTT
CDR3aa: CASSLRGTGGNTEAFF
v_gene: TRBV7-9
j_gene: TRBJ1-1
d_gene: TRBD1
abundance: NA

CDR3nt: TGCGCCAGCAGCCAAGAAAGGGACGGAGGTTTGGGACTGTTTTTT
CDR3aa: CASSQERDGGLGLFF
v_gene: TRBV4-1
j_gene: TRBJ1-4
d_gene: NA
abundance: few

CDR3nt: TGTGCCAGCAGCTTCGGCCCCCCCGGACTAGCGGGATATGTTGAGCAGTTCTTC
CDR3aa: CASSFGPPGLAGYVEQFF
v_gene: TRBV7-6
j_gene: TRBJ2-1
d_gene: TRBD2
abundance: NA

CDR3nt: TGCGCCAGCAGCCGATGGGACAGGGTAAACACTGAAGCTTTCTTT
CDR3aa: CASSRWDRVNTEAFF
v_gene: TRBV4-1
j_gene: TRBJ1-1
d_gene: TRBD1
abundance: few

CDR3nt: TGTGCCAGCACCCTTTCCGGGGGGGGTTTGTACTACGAGCAGTACTTC
CDR3aa: CASTLSGGGLYYEQYF
v_gene: TRBV28
j_gene: TRBJ2-7
d_gene: TRBD2
abundance: NA

CDR3nt: TGTGCCAGCTCACCCGGGGGAGCGGGGGGCACCTATGGCTACACCTTC
CDR3aa: CASSPGGAGGTYGYTF
v_gene: TRBV18
j_gene: TRBJ1-2
d_gene: NA
abundance: NA

CDR3nt: TGCGCCAGCAGCCCTGGTAGGGGGACAGGGGATGGGCAGCCCCAGCATTTT
CDR3aa: CASSPGRGTGDGQPQHF
v_gene: TRBV5-1
j_gene: TRBJ1-5
d_gene: TRBD1
abundance: NA

CDR3nt: TGTGCCAGCAGTCTTCCGGGACACCCAAACTATGGCTACACCTTC
CDR3aa: CASSLPGHPNYGYTF
v_gene: TRBV28
j_gene: TRBJ1-2
d_gene: NA
abundance: NA

CDR3nt: TGTGCCAGCAGCCAGACTAGCGGGAGGGGCGAGCAGTACTTC
CDR3aa: CASSQTSGRGEQYF
v_gene: TRBV5-4
j_gene: TRBJ2-7
d_gene: TRBD2
abundance: NA

CDR3nt: TGTGCCAGCAGTCGTGGATCGGGGACCTACGAGCAGTACTTC
CDR3aa: CASSRGSGTYEQYF
v_gene: TRBV6-2/TRBV6-3
j_gene: TRBJ2-7
d_gene: NA
abundance: NA

CDR3nt: TGTGCCAGCAGCTTGACAACCGGGGGTATTACTGAAGCTTTCTTT
CDR3aa: CASSLTTGGITEAFF
v_gene: TRBV5-6
j_gene: TRBJ1-1
d_gene: NA
abundance: NA

CDR3nt: TGCAGTGCTAGTCCCCTTGGGGATGGAGCTTTCTTT
CDR3aa: CSASPLGDGAFF
v_gene: TRBV20-1
j_gene: TRBJ1-1
d_gene: NA
abundance: NA

CDR3nt: TGTGCCAGCAGTCCCGCGGGACGGCATCGGGGCTACACCTTC
CDR3aa: CASSPAGRHRGYTF
v_gene: TRBV28
j_gene: TRBJ1-2
d_gene: NA
abundance: NA

CDR3nt: TGTGCCAGCAGCTTAACCCGGGACAGGCCAATCCCCTTC
CDR3aa: CASSLTRDRPIPF
v_gene: TRBV7-2
j_gene: TRBJ1-2
d_gene: TRBD1
abundance: few

CDR3nt: TGTGCCAGCAGCACCAGGGTCGGTAATTCACCCCTCCACTTT
CDR3aa: CASSTRVGNSPLHF
v_gene: TRBV7-9
j_gene: TRBJ1-6
d_gene: NA
abundance: few

CDR3nt: TGTGCCAGCAGTGTTCCGACTAGCGGGGGGGCGGTTGAGCAGTTCTTC
CDR3aa: CASSVPTSGGAVEQFF
v_gene: TRBV6-1
j_gene: TRBJ2-1
d_gene: TRBD2
abundance: NA

CDR3nt: TGTGCCACCAGAGGACTAGCGGGGGAGGATGAGCAGTTCTTC
CDR3aa: CATRGLAGEDEQFF
v_gene: TRBV24-1
j_gene: TRBJ2-1
d_gene: TRBD2
abundance: NA

CDR3nt: TGTGCCAGCAGCCCCTCCCTTAACGGGGGCTATGGCTACACCTTC
CDR3aa: CASSPSLNGGYGYTF
v_gene: TRBV7-9
j_gene: TRBJ1-2
d_gene: NA
abundance: few

CDR3nt: TGTGCCAGCAGTTCCCGGGGGGAATTATCACCCCTCCACTTT
CDR3aa: CASSSRGELSPLHF
v_gene: TRBV6-2/TRBV6-3
j_gene: TRBJ1-6
d_gene: NA
abundance: NA

CDR3nt: TGTGCCAGCAGTTTATTACAAGAGACCCAGTACTTC
CDR3aa: CASSLLQETQYF
v_gene: TRBV28
j_gene: TRBJ2-5
d_gene: NA
abundance: once

CDR3nt: TGCGCCAGCAGTCAGGGGCGCCGGTCAGAGACCCAGTACTTC
CDR3aa: CASSQGRRSETQYF
v_gene: TRBV23-1
j_gene: TRBJ2-5
d_gene: NA
abundance: NA

CDR3nt: TGTGCCAGCAGTTTAGGCCCAACTAGCGGGGGGGAGGAGACCCAGTACTTC
CDR3aa: CASSLGPTSGGEETQYF
v_gene: TRBV28
j_gene: TRBJ2-5
d_gene: TRBD2
abundance: NA

CDR3nt: TGTGCCAGCAGCTTACTTGGGAATGTAGGTCAGATTGAGGGAAACACCATATATTTT
CDR3aa: CASSLLGNVGQIEGNTIYF
v_gene: TRBV7-2
j_gene: TRBJ1-3
d_gene: NA
abundance: NA

CDR3nt: TGTGCCAGTAGCTCACACACTAGCGGGACTGGGGATACGCAGTATTTT
CDR3aa: CASSSHTSGTGDTQYF
v_gene: TRBV19
j_gene: TRBJ2-3
d_gene: TRBD2
abundance: NA

CDR3nt: TGTGCCAGCAGCGCGGGACTAGCGGGAGCTCTATCCTACGAGCAGTACTTC
CDR3aa: CASSAGLAGALSYEQYF
v_gene: TRBV7-9
j_gene: TRBJ2-7
d_gene: TRBD2
abundance: NA

CDR3nt: TGTGCCAGCACAGGGGTGATCACCGGGGAGCTGTTTTTT
CDR3aa: CASTGVITGELFF
v_gene: TRBV2
j_gene: TRBJ2-2
d_gene: NA
abundance: few

CDR3nt: TGTGCCAGCAGCTTAGCTGGGACAGCGCCCTATGGCTACACCTTC
CDR3aa: CASSLAGTAPYGYTF
v_gene: TRBV7-8
j_gene: TRBJ1-2
d_gene: TRBD1
abundance: NA

CDR3nt: TGTGCCAGCAGCGATAACACTGAAGCTTTCTTT
CDR3aa: CASSDNTEAFF
v_gene: TRBV9
j_gene: TRBJ1-1
d_gene: NA
abundance: many

CDR3nt: TGTGCCAGCAGTTTAGGCGACGGACAGACCTCCTACGAGCAGTACTTC
CDR3aa: CASSLGDGQTSYEQYF
v_gene: TRBV28
j_gene: TRBJ2-7
d_gene: NA
abundance: NA

CDR3nt: TGTGCCAGCAGCTTAGGTCAGGGTGGAAATTCACCCCTCCACTTT
CDR3aa: CASSLGQGGNSPLHF
v_gene: TRBV7-6
j_gene: TRBJ1-6
d_gene: NA
abundance: NA

CDR3nt: TGTGCCAGCAGTTACTCGATCGACCCCACCTACAATGAGCAGTTCTTC
CDR3aa: CASSYSIDPTYNEQFF
v_gene: TRBV6-5
j_gene: TRBJ2-1
d_gene: NA
abundance: NA

CDR3nt: TGCGCCAGCAGCTTGATCGGGACAGGGGTCAATTCACCCCTCCACTTT
CDR3aa: CASSLIGTGVNSPLHF
v_gene: TRBV5-1
j_gene: TRBJ1-6
d_gene: TRBD1
abundance: few

CDR3nt: TGTGCCAGCAGTCCCCTCTGGGGAAGCGAGCAGTACTTC
CDR3aa: CASSPLWGSEQYF
v_gene: TRBV6-5
j_gene: TRBJ2-7
d_gene: NA
abundance: NA

CDR3nt: TGTGCCAGCGCTCCAACCGGGTTACATGGCTACACCTTC
CDR3aa: CASAPTGLHGYTF
v_gene: TRBV6-5
j_gene: TRBJ1-2
d_gene: NA
abundance: few

CDR3nt: TGTGCCAGCGTGGGTCAGCTCCTTAACTCCTACGAGCAGTACTTC
CDR3aa: CASVGQLLNSYEQYF
v_gene: TRBV28
j_gene: TRBJ2-7
d_gene: NA
abundance: few

CDR3nt: TGTGCCAGCAGCCGAAGATGGGACTCTGAAGCTTTCTTT
CDR3aa: CASSRRWDSEAFF
v_gene: TRBV11-3
j_gene: TRBJ1-1
d_gene: NA
abundance: NA

CDR3nt: TGTGCCAGCAGCTTCTTGGACAGCCCGTTTTCCTACGAGCAGTACTTC
CDR3aa: CASSFLDSPFSYEQYF
v_gene: TRBV9
j_gene: TRBJ2-7
d_gene: NA
abundance: NA

CDR3nt: TGTGCCAGCAGCACGACAGGGGTTTCCTACAATGAGCAGTTCTTC
CDR3aa: CASSTTGVSYNEQFF
v_gene: TRBV9
j_gene: TRBJ2-1
d_gene: TRBD1
abundance: NA

CDR3nt: TGTGCCAGCAGCCAAGTACAGGCCCCCTCCTACGAGCAGTACTTC
CDR3aa: CASSQVQAPSYEQYF
v_gene: TRBV3-1/TRBV3-2
j_gene: TRBJ2-7
d_gene: NA
abundance: NA

CDR3nt: TGTGCCAGCACCCTAGCGGGATCAGATACGCAGTATTTT
CDR3aa: CASTLAGSDTQYF
v_gene: TRBV7-3
j_gene: TRBJ2-3
d_gene: TRBD2
abundance: few

CDR3nt: TGTGCCACCAGCAGGGAAGACAGGGGAAATCAGCCCCAGCATTTT
CDR3aa: CATSREDRGNQPQHF
v_gene: TRBV15
j_gene: TRBJ1-5
d_gene: TRBD1
abundance: NA

CDR3nt: TGTGCCAGCAGTGATGGCAGGGGACGGTCAGATACGCAGTATTTT
CDR3aa: CASSDGRGRSDTQYF
v_gene: TRBV2
j_gene: TRBJ2-3
d_gene: NA
abundance: NA

CDR3nt: TGCGCCAGCGCATTTCGACAGGGGGCCAACACTGAAGCTTTCTTT
CDR3aa: CASAFRQGANTEAFF
v_gene: TRBV5-1
j_gene: TRBJ1-1
d_gene: TRBD1
abundance: NA